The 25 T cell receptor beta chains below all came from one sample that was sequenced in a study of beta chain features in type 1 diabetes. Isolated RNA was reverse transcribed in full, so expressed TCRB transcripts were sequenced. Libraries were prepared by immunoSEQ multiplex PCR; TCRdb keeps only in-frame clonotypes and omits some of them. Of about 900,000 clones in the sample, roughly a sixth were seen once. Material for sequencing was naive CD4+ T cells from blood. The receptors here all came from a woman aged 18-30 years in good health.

For the CDR3, the DNA is TGTGCCACCGGGACAAGGCAGCCCCAGCATTTT. It encodes CATGTRQPQHF. The rearrangement links TRBV15 to TRBJ1-5, with a weak D call TRBD1 (6 bases). Germline V CDR1 and CDR2: LNHNV, YYDKDF (reference sequence). The V and J ends lost 8 bases and 7 bases respectively, with 9 bases between them. The CDR3 runs 11 residues. Using reference TRBV15 and TRBJ1-5 for the parts outside the CDR3, the full variable domain is DAMVIQNPRYQVTQFGKPVTLSCSQTLNHNVMYWYQQKSSQAPKLLFHYYDKDFNNEADTPDNFQSRRPNTSFCFLDIRSPGLGDTAMYLCATGTRQPQHFGDGTRLSIL.

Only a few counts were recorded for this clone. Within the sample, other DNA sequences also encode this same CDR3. The CDR3, as DNA: TGTGCCAGCTCACCCGGCGGGACCCAGTACTTC. It is translated as CASSPGGTQYF. This chain uses TRBV18 with TRBJ2-5; D gene unclear. This CDR3 spans 11 amino acids. The germline CDR1 and CDR2 sequences are KGHSH and LQKENI. The V end lost 3 bases, the J end lost 7 bases, and 6 bases lay between the germline ends.

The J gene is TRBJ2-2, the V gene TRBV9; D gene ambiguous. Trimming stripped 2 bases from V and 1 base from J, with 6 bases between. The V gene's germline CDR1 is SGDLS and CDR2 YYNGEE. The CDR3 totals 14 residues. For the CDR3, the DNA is TGTGCCAGCAGCGTGTGGGGGAACACCGGGGAGCTGTTTTTT. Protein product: CASSVWGNTGELFF.

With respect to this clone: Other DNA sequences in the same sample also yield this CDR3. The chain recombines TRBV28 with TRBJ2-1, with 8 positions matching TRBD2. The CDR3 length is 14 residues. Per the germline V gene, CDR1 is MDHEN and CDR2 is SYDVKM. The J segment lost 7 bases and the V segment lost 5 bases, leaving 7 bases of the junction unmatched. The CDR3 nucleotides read TGTGCCAGCAGTAGTCCCGGGACTAGTAATGAGCAGTTCTTC. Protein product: CASSSPGTSNEQFF. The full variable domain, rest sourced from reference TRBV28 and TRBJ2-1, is DVKVTQSSRYLVKRTGEKVFLECVQDMDHENMFWYRQDPGLGLRLIYFSYDVKMKEKGDIPEGYSVSREKKERFSLILESASTNQTSMYLCASSSPGTSNEQFFGPGTRLTVL.

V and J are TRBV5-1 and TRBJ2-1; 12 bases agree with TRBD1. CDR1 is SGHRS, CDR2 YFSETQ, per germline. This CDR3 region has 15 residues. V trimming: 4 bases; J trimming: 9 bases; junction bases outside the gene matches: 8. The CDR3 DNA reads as TGCGCCAGCAGCCCCGGGACAGGGGGCATCCGTGAGCAGTTCTTC. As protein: CASSPGTGGIREQFF.

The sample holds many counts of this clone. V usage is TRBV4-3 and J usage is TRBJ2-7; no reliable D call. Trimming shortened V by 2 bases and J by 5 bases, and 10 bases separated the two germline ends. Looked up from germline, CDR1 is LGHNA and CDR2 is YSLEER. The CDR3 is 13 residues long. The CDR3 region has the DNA TGCGCCAGCAGCCAAAACATGCTAGACGAGCAGTACTTC. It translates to CASSQNMLDEQYF.

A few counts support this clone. As DNA, the CDR3 is TGTGCCAGCAGCGCGGATCCCGTCTCTGGAAACACCATATATTTT. Its translation: CASSADPVSGNTIYF. The genes are TRBV9 and TRBJ1-3; D remains ambiguous. From germline, CDR1 is SGDLS and CDR2 YYNGEE. The CDR3 has 15 residues. V lost 3 bases and J 0 bases, leaving 10 bases between the germline ends.

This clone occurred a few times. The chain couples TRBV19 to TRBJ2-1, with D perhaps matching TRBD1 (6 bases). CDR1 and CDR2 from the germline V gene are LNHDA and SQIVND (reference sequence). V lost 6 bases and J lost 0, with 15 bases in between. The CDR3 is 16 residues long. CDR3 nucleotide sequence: TGTGCCAGTAGCCGATCCACAGGGAGCTCCTACAATGAGCAGTTCTTC. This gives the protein CASSRSTGSSYNEQFF.

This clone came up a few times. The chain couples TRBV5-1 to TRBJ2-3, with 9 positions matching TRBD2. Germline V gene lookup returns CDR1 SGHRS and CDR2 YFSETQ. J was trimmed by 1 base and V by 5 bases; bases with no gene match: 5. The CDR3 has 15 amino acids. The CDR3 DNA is TGCGCCAGCAGGGAGACTAGCGGACGCACAGATACGCAGTATTTT. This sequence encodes CASRETSGRTDTQYF.

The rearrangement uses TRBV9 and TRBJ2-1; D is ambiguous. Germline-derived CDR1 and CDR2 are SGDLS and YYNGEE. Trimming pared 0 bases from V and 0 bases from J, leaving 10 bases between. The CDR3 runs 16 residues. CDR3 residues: CASSVVGSASYNEQFF. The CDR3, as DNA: TGTGCCAGCAGCGTAGTGGGTTCGGCCTCCTACAATGAGCAGTTCTTC.

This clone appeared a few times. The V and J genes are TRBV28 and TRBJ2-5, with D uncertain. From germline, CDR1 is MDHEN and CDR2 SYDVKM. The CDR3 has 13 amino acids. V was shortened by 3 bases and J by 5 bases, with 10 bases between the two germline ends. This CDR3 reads CASSFVGTETQYF. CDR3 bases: TGTGCCAGCAGTTTTGTGGGTACGGAGACCCAGTACTTC. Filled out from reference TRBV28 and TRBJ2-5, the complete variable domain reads DVKVTQSSRYLVKRTGEKVFLECVQDMDHENMFWYRQDPGLGLRLIYFSYDVKMKEKGDIPEGYSVSREKKERFSLILESASTNQTSMYLCASSFVGTETQYFGPGTRLLVL.

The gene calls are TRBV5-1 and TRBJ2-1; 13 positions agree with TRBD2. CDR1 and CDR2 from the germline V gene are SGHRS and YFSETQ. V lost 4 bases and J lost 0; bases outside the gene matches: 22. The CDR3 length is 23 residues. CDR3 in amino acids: CASSHDTLRGTSGKHSSYNEQFF. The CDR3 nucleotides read TGCGCCAGCAGCCACGACACCCTCCGAGGGACTAGCGGGAAGCATAGCTCCTACAATGAGCAGTTCTTC.

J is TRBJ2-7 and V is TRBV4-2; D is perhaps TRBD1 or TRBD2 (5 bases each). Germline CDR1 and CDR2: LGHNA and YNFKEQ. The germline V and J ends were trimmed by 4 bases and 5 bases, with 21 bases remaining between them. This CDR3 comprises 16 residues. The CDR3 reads CASSPPRGRRSDEQYF. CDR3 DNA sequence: TGTGCCAGCAGCCCGCCTCGGGGCCGGCGTTCAGACGAGCAGTACTTC.

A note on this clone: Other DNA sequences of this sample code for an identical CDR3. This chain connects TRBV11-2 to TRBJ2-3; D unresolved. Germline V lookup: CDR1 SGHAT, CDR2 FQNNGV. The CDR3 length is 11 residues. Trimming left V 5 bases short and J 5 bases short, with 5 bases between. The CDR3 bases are TGTGCCAGCAGCCTAAGAGATACGCAGTATTTT. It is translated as CASSLRDTQYF.

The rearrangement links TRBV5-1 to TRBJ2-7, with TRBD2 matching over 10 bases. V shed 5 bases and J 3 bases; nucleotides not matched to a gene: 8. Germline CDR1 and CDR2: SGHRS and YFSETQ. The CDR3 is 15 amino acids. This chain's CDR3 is CASRAGTSEHYEQYF. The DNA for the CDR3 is TGCGCCAGCAGGGCTGGGACTAGCGAACACTACGAGCAGTACTTC.

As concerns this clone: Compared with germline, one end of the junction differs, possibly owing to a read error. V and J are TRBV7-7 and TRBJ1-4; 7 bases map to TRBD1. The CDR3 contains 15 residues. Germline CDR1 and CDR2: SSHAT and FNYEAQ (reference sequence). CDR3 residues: CASSPTGLLNEKLFF. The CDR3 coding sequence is TGTGCTAGCAGCCCGACAGGGCTTCTAAATGAAAAACTGTTTTTT.

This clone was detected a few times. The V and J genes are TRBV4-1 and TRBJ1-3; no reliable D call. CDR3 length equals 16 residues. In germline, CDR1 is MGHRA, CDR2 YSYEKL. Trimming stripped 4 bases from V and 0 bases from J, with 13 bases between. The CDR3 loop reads CASSLHGSLSGNTIYF. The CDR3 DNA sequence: TGCGCCAGCAGCCTACACGGATCCCTCTCTGGAAACACCATATATTTT.

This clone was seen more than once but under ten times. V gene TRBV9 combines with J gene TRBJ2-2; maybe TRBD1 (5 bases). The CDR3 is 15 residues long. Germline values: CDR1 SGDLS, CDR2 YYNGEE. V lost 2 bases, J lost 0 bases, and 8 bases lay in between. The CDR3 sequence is CASSVGATNTGELFF. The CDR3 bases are TGTGCCAGCAGCGTTGGGGCCACGAACACCGGGGAGCTGTTTTTT.

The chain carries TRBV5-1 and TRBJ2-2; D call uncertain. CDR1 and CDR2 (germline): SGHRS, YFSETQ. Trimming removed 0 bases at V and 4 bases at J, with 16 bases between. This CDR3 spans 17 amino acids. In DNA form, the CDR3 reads TGCGCCAGCAGCTTGGATGCCCGGGTCCGTGGCACCGGGGAGCTGTTTTTT. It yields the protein CASSLDARVRGTGELFF.

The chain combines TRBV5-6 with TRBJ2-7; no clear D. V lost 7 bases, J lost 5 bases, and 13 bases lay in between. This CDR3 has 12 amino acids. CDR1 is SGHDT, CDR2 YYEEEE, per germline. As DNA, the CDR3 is TGTGCCAGCGGGCGTAACCCCAACGAGCAGTACTTC. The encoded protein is CASGRNPNEQYF.

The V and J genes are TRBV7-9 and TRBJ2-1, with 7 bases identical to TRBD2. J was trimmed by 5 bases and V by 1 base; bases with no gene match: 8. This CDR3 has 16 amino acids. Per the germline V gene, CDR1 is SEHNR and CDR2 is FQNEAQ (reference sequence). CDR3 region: CASSLGAWTRNNEQFF. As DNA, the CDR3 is TGTGCCAGCAGCTTAGGGGCCTGGACTAGGAACAATGAGCAGTTCTTC.

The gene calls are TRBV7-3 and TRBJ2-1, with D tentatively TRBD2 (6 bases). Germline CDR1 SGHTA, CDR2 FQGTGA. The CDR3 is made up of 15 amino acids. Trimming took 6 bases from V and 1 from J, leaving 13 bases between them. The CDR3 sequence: CASSYGSPSYNEQFF. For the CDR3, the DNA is TGTGCCAGCAGTTACGGGAGCCCGTCCTACAATGAGCAGTTCTTC.

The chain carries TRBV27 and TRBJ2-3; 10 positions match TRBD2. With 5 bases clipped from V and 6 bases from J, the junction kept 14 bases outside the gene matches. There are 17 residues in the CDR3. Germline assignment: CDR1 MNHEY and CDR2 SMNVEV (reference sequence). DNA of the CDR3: TGTGCCAGCAGTGCGAGCAATCTAGCGGGAGTAGGGGATACGCAGTATTTT. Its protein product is CASSASNLAGVGDTQYF.

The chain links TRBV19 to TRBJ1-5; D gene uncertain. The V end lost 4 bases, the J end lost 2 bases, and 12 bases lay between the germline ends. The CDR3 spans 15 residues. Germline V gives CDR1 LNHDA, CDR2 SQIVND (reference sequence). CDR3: CASSSPGRGNQPQHF. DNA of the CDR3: TGTGCCAGTAGTAGCCCAGGAAGGGGCAATCAGCCCCAGCATTTT.

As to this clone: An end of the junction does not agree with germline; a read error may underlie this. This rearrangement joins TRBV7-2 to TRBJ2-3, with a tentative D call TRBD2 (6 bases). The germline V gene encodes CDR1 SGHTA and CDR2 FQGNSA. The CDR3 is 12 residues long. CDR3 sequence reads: CASSRPAGTLHF. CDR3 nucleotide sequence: TGTGCCAGCAGCCGTCCCGCTGGGACTTTGCATTTT.